Here is one TCR beta chain with its context. Germline values: CDR1 SGHRS, CDR2 YFSETQ. V shed 3 bases and J 0 bases; nucleotides not matched to a gene: 10. CDR3 length equals 17 residues. The record originates from a study of OX40 agonist ivuxolimab in advanced cancers. Only in-frame clones appear in the TCRdb table, and some are missing; sequencing was by immunoSEQ multiplex PCR. Of 76,000 or so clones in the sample, almost 85% were seen once. Material: CD4+ or CD8+ T cells sorted from blood, obtained in a trial of the OX40 agonist ivuxolimab. The V and J genes are TRBV5-1 and TRBJ2-3; 7 nucleotides match TRBD2. This receptor was identified in an adult with an advanced solid tumor such as melanoma, head and neck, liver or kidney cancer. CDR3 in DNA: TGCGCCAGCAGCTCCGGGCAAGCGGGGACTAGCACAGATACGCAGTATTTT. Residues: CASSSGQAGTSTDTQYF.